The present entry profiles one TCR beta chain with its context. Antigen unknown. The study ran the assay at deep level. Genomic DNA of every subset was divided equally among multiple immunoSEQ plates. The repertoire was sequenced with immunoSEQ multiplex PCR; TCRdb's copy has only in-frame clones and lacks some. The sample lists 2 million to 2.5 million clones, about 93% occurring once. This entry comes from a study of shared clonotypes between healthy human individuals. V lost 6 bases, J lost 4 bases, and 5 bases stayed unmatched. The CDR3 contains 14 residues. CDR1 is SQVTM and CDR2 is ANQGSEA in the germline V gene. The study's findings and limits: Generation of non-shared clonotypes was less probable than generation of clonotypes shared by all four donors.

As defined, naive CD8 cells were CD45RO-negative and positively selected for CCR7, with terminally differentiated effector memory CD45RA+ cells excluded. Material for sequencing was naive CD8+ T cells from PBMCs. This sequence joins TRBV29-1 and TRBJ2-1; TRBD2 agrees at 11 bases. The receptor was isolated from a man younger than 35 in good health. Some clones in this sample may be carry-over from other donors' samples. The CDR3, as DNA: TGCAGCGTGCCACTAGCGGGGGCGTACAATGAGCAGTTCTTC. Translated: CSVPLAGAYNEQFF.